This T cell receptor beta chain was profiled in a study of T cell repertoires in cytomegalovirus infection. Study as a whole: Recently identified HLA-C-restricted CMV epitopes and well-studied HLA-B-restricted CMV epitopes were used by the study. Indications came from public TCR beta signatures; they pointed to CMV infection and to a matching HLA type.

CDR1 is SGHTA and CDR2 is FQGNSA in the germline V gene. The CDR3 is made up of 14 amino acids. V lost 4 bases and J lost 3, with 13 bases in between. TCRdb reprocessed the reads with MiXCR, giving one entry per CDR3 protein. The repertoire holds some 500,000 distinct CDR3 sequences, with around a third as singletons. This clonotype has at least ten counts. The antigen is not known. The chain links TRBV7-2 to TRBJ2-7; D is perhaps TRBD2 (6 bases). This material consisted of cultured PBMCs, taken from culture after CMV antigen stimulation. This TCR derives from a human donor in good health (CMV status not recorded). Some clones in this sample may be carry-over from other donors' samples. The CDR3 coding sequence is TGTGCCAGCAGCTCGGGACTTCATAGCTACGAGCAGTACTTC. Protein sequence: CASSSGLHSYEQYF.